This T cell receptor beta chain appears in the sequencing data of a study of response to subunit inactivated influenza vaccine. This clonotype was detected many times. The germline V gene has CDR1 DFQATT and CDR2 SNEGSKA (reference sequence). V dropped 3 bases and J dropped 5; count of bases not matched to a gene: 8. CDR3 length: 15 residues. Each CDR3 protein is one row after TCRdb ran MiXCR on the RT-PCR reads. Of 490,000 or so distinct CDR3 sequences in the sample, about 8% were seen once. Sequenced here: PBMCs from blood, sampled around 25 months after vaccination. The chain joins TRBV20-1 to TRBJ2-3, with TRBD2 identical over 10 bases. The source is a man between 50 and 75 years old who received an inactivated influenza vaccine. CDR3: CSASPLAGVIDTQYF. The CDR3 DNA follows: TGCAGTGCTAGTCCCCTAGCGGGAGTCATAGATACGCAGTATTTT.